This T cell receptor (beta chain) was retrieved from a study of T cell responses to AZD1222 COVID-19 vaccine. Study details: Second doses were pooled across both intervals (about 4 or about 12 weeks). Study results and limitations: Reportedly, nearly half the spike-specific TCRs target unmutated variant regions. Females made up more of the donors, who were largely white British, and clonal diversity may have come out too low. Repertoires were obtained solely post-peak T cell response.

On this clone: Its antigen is not known.

The germline gives CDR1 MNHEY, CDR2 SVGEGT. This CDR3 comprises 12 residues. The V end was cut by 4 bases, the J end by 5 bases, with 6 bases between. Data came from immunoSEQ multiplex PCR; TCRdb stores just in-frame clones and leaves some out. The sample yields about 88,000 clones, 90% to 95% seen once. V usage is TRBV6-2 or TRBV6-3 and J usage is TRBJ2-1; D is unclear. This specimen consisted of peripheral blood, obtained on day 0 of AZD1222 vaccination. The TCR comes from an adult in good health. The CDR3 protein is CASSLRDNEQFF. The CDR3 DNA follows: TGTGCCAGCAGTTTAAGGGACAATGAGCAGTTCTTC.